The 31 T cell receptor beta chains below all came from one sample that was sequenced in a study of technical replicates of blood from a handful of donors (TCRdb year 2017). To prepare the library, the immunoSEQ multiplex PCR assay was applied. TCRdb obtained this table from immuneACCESS and retained in-frame rearrangements with V and J assigned. These tables miss some clones; where compared with another copy, unresolved V genes account for less than half of the shortfall, and the remainder is unexplained. Present in this sample are 75,000 to 95,000 clones, 90% to 97% of which were seen just once. The ten top clones hold around 0.4% of the sample. Sequenced material: T cells isolated from PBMCs. The receptors derive from a human donor in good health.

The chain links TRBV2 to TRBJ1-2; 7 bases agree with TRBD1. This CDR3 is built from 17 residues. V shed 5 bases, J shed 8 bases, and the junction held 20 bases outside the gene matches. Germline lookup yields CDR1 SNHLY and CDR2 FYNNEI. CDR3 DNA: TGTGCCAGCAGTCCTTTACGGTCAGACAGGGTCGGGAGCGGCTACACCTTC. Translation gives CASSPLRSDRVGSGYTF.

The V and J genes are TRBV9 and TRBJ2-5; tentative D call: TRBD2 (5 bases). V gave up 0 bases and J gave up 5 bases, with 11 bases separating them. The CDR3 runs 14 residues. Germline V gene data show CDR1 as SGDLS and CDR2 as YYNGEE. The CDR3 reads CASSVGFGMETQYF. Here the CDR3 DNA reads TGTGCCAGCAGCGTAGGTTTCGGGATGGAGACCCAGTACTTC. The complete variable domain, with remaining parts taken from reference TRBV9 and TRBJ2-5, reads DSGVTQTPKHLITATGQRVTLRCSPRSGDLSVYWYQQSLDQGLQFLIQYYNGEERAKGNILERFSAQQFPDLHSELNLSSLELGDSALYFCASSVGFGMETQYFGPGTRLLVL.

The chain is built from TRBV4-3 and TRBJ2-7, with 8 bases matching TRBD1. The germline V gene encodes CDR1 LGHNA and CDR2 YSLEER. The CDR3 has 16 residues. Trimming took 1 base from V and 5 from J; bases not matched to a gene: 10. CDR3 amino acids: CASSQAYTGGPHEQYF. For the CDR3, the DNA is TGCGCCAGCAGCCAAGCTTATACAGGGGGTCCCCACGAGCAGTACTTC.

The rearrangement joins TRBV18 to TRBJ2-1, with 7 positions matching TRBD2. V shed 0 bases, J shed 6 bases, and the junction held 5 bases outside the gene matches. The CDR3 is made up of 15 amino acids. Germline CDR1 and CDR2: KGHSH and LQKENI. This CDR3 is CASSPPNREVNEQFF. The CDR3 DNA follows: TGTGCCAGCTCACCACCTAACCGGGAGGTCAATGAGCAGTTCTTC.

The V and J genes are TRBV7-9 and TRBJ2-7; maybe TRBD1 (6 bases). V was pared by 4 bases and J by 1 base, with 11 bases between. Germline CDR1 and CDR2: SEHNR and FQNEAQ (reference sequence). The CDR3 extends over 14 amino acids. The CDR3 bases are TGTGCCAGCAGCTGGACAGAAAATTCCTACGAGCAGTACTTC. Protein product: CASSWTENSYEQYF.

This clone was counted once. This chain links TRBV29-1 with TRBJ2-7; perhaps TRBD1 as D (5 bases). In germline, CDR1 is SQVTM, CDR2 ANQGSEA. V lost 4 bases and J 5 bases, leaving 15 bases between the germline ends. The length of the CDR3 is 13 residues. This CDR3 is CSVARQGLDEQYF. CDR3 sequence (DNA): TGCAGCGTTGCTAGGCAGGGTCTCGACGAGCAGTACTTC.

The chain has TRBV6-5 and TRBJ1-4, with TRBD1 as a possible D gene (6 bases). Germline V gives CDR1 MNHEY, CDR2 SVGAGI. The CDR3 runs to 12 residues. The V end lost 6 bases, the J end lost 5 bases, and 7 bases lay between the germline ends. CDR3 sequence (DNA): TGTGCCAGCAGGGACAGCAATGAAAAACTGTTTTTT. Translation gives CASRDSNEKLFF.

The rearrangement links TRBV15 to TRBJ2-7; no clear D gene. CDR1 is LNHNV, CDR2 YYDKDF, per germline (reference sequence). This CDR3 region has 13 residues. The V and J ends lost 1 base and 4 bases respectively, with 8 bases between them. As DNA, the CDR3 is TGTGCCACCAGCAGAGGGGCCGATTACGAGCAGTACTTC. Translation: CATSRGADYEQYF.

The chain carries TRBV15 and TRBJ1-3; D might be TRBD1 (6 bases). CDR1 is LNHNV, CDR2 YYDKDF, per germline (reference sequence). The germline V and J ends were trimmed by 1 base and 0 bases, with 7 bases remaining between them. This CDR3 region has 15 residues. CDR3 region: CATSRGDNSGNTIYF. As DNA, the CDR3 is TGTGCCACCAGCAGAGGGGACAACTCTGGAAACACCATATATTTT.

The V call is TRBV14, the J call TRBJ1-1, with D tentatively TRBD1 (5 bases). The germline V gene has CDR1 SGHDN and CDR2 FVKESK. The CDR3 has 15 residues. Trimming cost V 3 bases and J 4 bases, with 15 bases left between them. CDR3 amino acids: CASSQAQGGGTEAFF. The CDR3 DNA reads as TGTGCCAGCAGCCAGGCCCAGGGAGGCGGCACTGAAGCTTTCTTT.

This chain uses TRBV7-2 with TRBJ2-1, with 11 bases aligning to TRBD1. The trim removed 5 bases at V and 2 bases at J, leaving 2 bases unmatched. The length of the CDR3 is 15 residues. The germline gives CDR1 SGHTA, CDR2 FQGNSA. CDR3 region: CASSQGQGAYNEQFF. The CDR3 DNA sequence: TGTGCCAGCAGCCAGGGACAGGGGGCCTACAATGAGCAGTTCTTC.

Turning to this clone: The sample has other DNA sequences that encode this CDR3 too. The chain recombines TRBV4-1 with TRBJ2-7; possibly TRBD2 for D (6 bases). The CDR3 loop spans 14 amino acids. Germline CDR1 MGHRA, CDR2 YSYEKL. V was trimmed by 1 base and J by 2 bases, leaving 9 bases between them. The CDR3 DNA sequence: TGCGCCAGCAGCCAAGTAACGGGAGCCTACGAGCAGTACTTC. Translated: CASSQVTGAYEQYF.

V and J are TRBV6-5 and TRBJ2-7, with D maybe TRBD2 (6 bases). Between the trimmed V and J ends, which lost 5 bases and 3 bases, there was a span of 14 bases. The CDR3 spans 14 residues. Germline loops: CDR1 MNHEY, CDR2 SVGAGI. CDR3 amino acids: CASSRSSALYEQYF. The CDR3 DNA reads as TGTGCCAGCAGTCGTTCTAGCGCTCTCTACGAGCAGTACTTC.

This clone has only a few counts. The rearrangement joins TRBV14 to TRBJ2-3; TRBD1 matches 7 bases. This CDR3 is built from 14 residues. Germline CDR1 reads SGHDN; CDR2 reads FVKESK. V was clipped by 2 bases and J by 6 bases; unmatched bases: 5. The CDR3 DNA reads as TGTGCCAGCAGCCAACGACAGACAGGGGATACGCAGTATTTT. This translates into CASSQRQTGDTQYF.

The chain combines TRBV10-3 with TRBJ2-7; TRBD1 agrees at 11 bases. This CDR3 comprises 15 residues. The V gene end was trimmed by 6 bases and the J gene end by 4 bases; junction bases not matched to a gene: 8. Looked up from germline, CDR1 is ENHRY and CDR2 is SYGVKD. The CDR3 sequence: CAIRNRDRGIYEQYF. As DNA, the CDR3 is TGTGCCATCAGAAACCGGGACAGGGGGATTTACGAGCAGTACTTC.

V usage is TRBV18 and J usage is TRBJ1-2; TRBD1 is a possible D gene (5 bases). The CDR3 totals 13 residues. In germline, CDR1 is KGHSH, CDR2 LQKENI. Deletions cut 6 bases from V and 3 bases from J, with 11 bases between. CDR3 loop: CASSPGGDYGYTF. As DNA, the CDR3 is TGTGCCAGCTCGCCCGGGGGGGACTATGGCTACACCTTC.

Comments on this clone: Different DNA sequences within this sample yield the same CDR3. The CDR3 region is CASSPTGYEQYF. The CDR3 DNA reads TGTGCCAGCAGCCCGACAGGATACGAGCAGTACTTC. V usage is TRBV7-9 and J usage is TRBJ2-7; D might be TRBD1 (6 bases). The germline gives CDR1 SEHNR, CDR2 FQNEAQ (reference sequence). Trimming pared 5 bases from V and 4 bases from J, leaving 9 bases between. The CDR3 consists of 12 residues.

This sequence joins TRBV28 and TRBJ2-5; TRBD2 aligns across 7 bases. Germline assignment: CDR1 MDHEN and CDR2 SYDVKM. The CDR3 runs to 16 residues. Losses at the gene ends were 3 bases for V and 4 bases for J; bases not matched to a gene: 11. The CDR3: CASSFTLAPNGETQYF. The CDR3, as DNA: TGTGCCAGCAGTTTTACACTAGCGCCAAACGGAGAGACCCAGTACTTC.

This chain uses TRBV15 with TRBJ2-1; 7 bases agree with TRBD1. With 3 bases clipped from V and 4 bases from J, the junction kept 3 bases outside the gene matches. The V gene's germline CDR1 is LNHNV and CDR2 YYDKDF (reference sequence). The CDR3 contains 14 residues. In nucleotides, the CDR3 is TGTGCCACCAGCAGTGGGACAGTTTACAATGAGCAGTTCTTC. Its protein is CATSSGTVYNEQFF.

J is TRBJ1-1 and V is TRBV4-1, with 7 positions matching TRBD1. V lost 0 bases and J lost 1; bases outside the gene matches: 8. Per the germline V gene, CDR1 is MGHRA and CDR2 is YSYEKL. The CDR3 runs to 17 residues. The CDR3 spells CASSQDLKGAANTEAFF. CDR3 sequence (DNA): TGCGCCAGCAGCCAAGATCTGAAGGGGGCGGCGAACACTGAAGCTTTCTTT.

The chain joins TRBV6-5 to TRBJ1-2; D unclear. The CDR3 covers 15 residues. V gave up 2 bases and J gave up 3 bases, with 13 bases separating them. The germline V gene has CDR1 MNHEY and CDR2 SVGAGI. CDR3 bases: TGTGCCAGCAGTTACATCTGGGCTTTGCACTATGGCTACACCTTC. Protein sequence: CASSYIWALHYGYTF.

This chain uses TRBV27 with TRBJ2-5; 8 nucleotides align to TRBD1. In germline, CDR1 is MNHEY, CDR2 SMNVEV (reference sequence). CDR3 length: 15 residues. The V segment lost 1 base and the J segment 5 bases; nucleotides outside the gene matches: 6. CDR3 DNA: TGTGCCAGCAGTTTATGGCAGGGGGCCGAGGAGACCCAGTACTTC. It is translated as CASSLWQGAEETQYF.

V gene TRBV29-1 combines with J gene TRBJ2-7, with TRBD1 as a possible D gene (6 bases). Trimming removed 7 bases at V and 0 bases at J, with 13 bases between. In germline, CDR1 is SQVTM, CDR2 ANQGSEA. This CDR3 spans 13 amino acids. The CDR3 spells CSGVSRGSYEQYF. CDR3 bases: TGCAGCGGGGTCTCCAGGGGCTCCTACGAGCAGTACTTC.

This clone was seen a single time. The chain is built from TRBV11-2 and TRBJ2-7; D perhaps matches TRBD2 (6 bases). Germline V gene data show CDR1 as SGHAT and CDR2 as FQNNGV. V lost 6 bases to trimming and J lost 5 bases, with 17 bases between them. The CDR3 is made up of 14 amino acids. The CDR3: CASRGRPGLHEQYF. As DNA, the CDR3 is TGTGCCAGCAGGGGTCGTCCGGGACTCCACGAGCAGTACTTC.

The CDR3 region has the DNA TGCAGCGTTGAAGATCGCAGGGAAGGGGAAGCTTTCTTT. Protein sequence: CSVEDRREGEAFF. The rearrangement links TRBV29-1 to TRBJ1-1; tentative D call: TRBD1 (5 bases). The CDR3 is 13 residues long. Germline V gene lookup returns CDR1 SQVTM and CDR2 ANQGSEA. Trimming stripped 0 bases from V and 8 bases from J, with 13 bases between. The full variable domain, in which reference TRBV29-1 and TRBJ1-1 provide the parts outside the CDR3, is SAVISQKPSRDICQRGTSLTIQCQVDSQVTMMFWYRQQPGQSLTLIATANQGSEATYESGFVIDKFPISRPNLTFSTLTVSNMSPEDSSIYLCSVEDRREGEAFFGQGTRLTVV.

V usage is TRBV4-1 and J usage is TRBJ1-4, with D perhaps matching TRBD1 (5 bases). V was cut by 3 bases and J by 5 bases, with 16 bases left in between. The CDR3 contains 16 residues. Germline-derived CDR1 and CDR2 are MGHRA and YSYEKL. CDR3 amino acids: CASSQSTGVANEKLFF. The DNA for the CDR3 is TGCGCCAGCAGCCAGTCTACAGGAGTGGCAAATGAAAAACTGTTTTTT.

The rearrangement links TRBV4-1 to TRBJ1-1; D possibly corresponds to TRBD1 (5 bases). The germline V gene has CDR1 MGHRA and CDR2 YSYEKL. CDR3 size: 14 residues. V was clipped by 2 bases and J by 5 bases, with 12 bases between them. CDR3 nucleotides: TGCGCCAGCAGCCAACAGGGAATAGGGACTGAAGCTTTCTTT. Translation: CASSQQGIGTEAFF.

The chain joins TRBV5-1 to TRBJ1-4; perhaps TRBD1 as D (5 bases). The CDR3 runs to 18 residues. CDR1 is SGHRS and CDR2 is YFSETQ in the germline V gene. V lost 1 base to trimming and J lost 6 bases, with 22 bases between them. Here the CDR3 reads CASSLPEVGVGGDEKLFF. DNA of the CDR3: TGCGCCAGCAGCTTGCCAGAGGTCGGAGTGGGGGGGGATGAAAAACTGTTTTTT.

V is TRBV11-2 and J is TRBJ2-1, with TRBD2 identical over 8 bases. Looked up from germline, CDR1 is SGHAT and CDR2 is FQNNGV. J was trimmed by 7 bases and V by 5 bases; bases with no gene match: 10. CDR3 length: 15 residues. The CDR3 sequence is CASSPYGRVENEQFF. CDR3 coding DNA: TGTGCCAGCAGCCCCTACGGGAGGGTAGAAAATGAGCAGTTCTTC.

J is TRBJ2-7 and V is TRBV27; 9 bases agree with TRBD1. Germline values: CDR1 MNHEY, CDR2 SMNVEV (reference sequence). Trimming took 3 bases from V and 2 from J; bases not matched to a gene: 2. The CDR3 loop spans 14 amino acids. CDR3 amino acids: CASSLDRGTYEQYF. Written as DNA, the CDR3 is TGTGCCAGCAGTTTGGACAGGGGAACCTACGAGCAGTACTTC.

The chain employs TRBV19 and TRBJ2-3, with TRBD2 matching 9 bases. Germline trimming cut 2 bases from V and 2 bases from J; bases unmatched to any gene: 11. The CDR3 consists of 18 residues. Germline values: CDR1 LNHDA, CDR2 SQIVND (reference sequence). In DNA form, the CDR3 reads TGTGCCAGTAGTATAATCTTAGCGGCTAGCGGGAACACAGATACGCAGTATTTT. Its protein product is CASSIILAASGNTDTQYF.